This is a list of T cell receptor beta chains from one sample in a study of pediatric ulcerative colitis. Profiled with immunoSEQ multiplex PCR; TCRdb holds only in-frame clones, not every one. The table shows about 60,000 clones, with about nine tenths occurring only once. The sample comprised blood. These receptors all stem from a boy under 18 who was a control in a study of pediatric ulcerative colitis. The CDR3 runs from the conserved cysteine through the conserved F or W. D genes are given only for firm matches. Clone size is given for some rows only: seen once, a few or many times, or a class if the clone is expanded.

size: once; J: TRBJ2-1; D: TRBD2; V: TRBV27; CDR3: CASSPLSGRSYNEQFF; DNA: TGTGCCAGCAGTCCCCTGAGCGGGAGGTCCTACAATGAGCAGTTCTTC
size: NA; J: TRBJ1-4; D: NA; V: TRBV12-5; CDR3: CASGLAGYEKLFF; DNA: TGTGCTAGTGGTTTGGCTGGGTACGAAAAACTGTTTTTT
size: few; J: TRBJ2-1; D: TRBD1; V: TRBV6-4; CDR3: CASSPTGKDHNEQFF; DNA: TGTGCCAGCAGCCCGACAGGGAAGGACCACAATGAGCAGTTCTTC
size: NA; J: TRBJ2-5; D: NA; V: TRBV7-7; CDR3: CASSPRGGETQYF; DNA: TGTGCTAGCAGCCCAAGGGGGGGTGAGACCCAGTACTTC
size: NA; J: TRBJ1-1; D: NA; V: TRBV19; CDR3: CASSLNAMNTEAFF; DNA: TGTGCCAGTAGTCTGAACGCCATGAACACTGAAGCTTTCTTT
size: NA; J: TRBJ2-1; D: NA; V: TRBV5-1; CDR3: CASSLGDAYNEQFF; DNA: TGCGCCAGCAGCTTGGGGGACGCATACAATGAGCAGTTCTTC
size: NA; J: TRBJ2-5; D: NA; V: TRBV25-1; CDR3: CASSEPRQDFQETQYF; DNA: TGTGCCAGCAGTGAACCCAGACAGGATTTCCAAGAGACCCAGTACTTC
size: NA; J: TRBJ2-7; D: TRBD2; V: TRBV18; CDR3: CASSPSGGYEQYF; DNA: TGTGCCAGCTCACCATCGGGGGGCTACGAGCAGTACTTC
size: NA; J: TRBJ2-5; D: NA; V: TRBV30; CDR3: CALTQQGQETQYF; DNA: TGTGCTCTTACCCAGCAGGGCCAAGAGACCCAGTACTTC
size: NA; J: TRBJ2-2; D: TRBD2; V: TRBV5-1; CDR3: CASSLSGRADTGELFF; DNA: TGCGCCAGCAGCTTGAGCGGGAGGGCCGACACCGGGGAGCTGTTTTTT
size: NA; J: TRBJ1-5; D: NA; V: TRBV28; CDR3: CASSATMYRSYQPQHF; DNA: TGTGCCAGCAGTGCAACTATGTACCGTAGCTATCAGCCCCAGCATTTT
size: NA; J: TRBJ2-7; D: TRBD1; V: TRBV11-2; CDR3: CASSLARQGALEEQYF; DNA: TGTGCCAGCAGCTTAGCGCGGCAGGGGGCCCTGGAAGAGCAGTACTTC
size: NA; J: TRBJ2-7; D: NA; V: TRBV19; CDR3: CASSKTQNSYEQYF; DNA: TGTGCCAGTAGTAAGACCCAGAACTCCTACGAGCAGTACTTC
size: NA; J: TRBJ1-2; D: NA; V: TRBV10-3; CDR3: CAISEPGVYGYTF; DNA: TGTGCCATCAGTGAGCCAGGGGTCTATGGCTACACCTTC
size: NA; J: TRBJ1-1; D: NA; V: TRBV7-8; CDR3: CASSLARGWTEAFF; DNA: TGTGCCAGCAGCTTAGCGCGGGGGTGGACTGAAGCTTTCTTT
size: NA; J: TRBJ1-2; D: TRBD1; V: TRBV7-2; CDR3: CASSFGQGGSGYTF; DNA: TGTGCCAGCAGCTTCGGCCAGGGGGGCAGTGGCTACACCTTC
size: NA; J: TRBJ2-5; D: NA; V: TRBV28; CDR3: CASTGQVETQYF; DNA: TGTGCCAGCACGGGTCAGGTGGAGACCCAGTACTTC
size: NA; J: TRBJ2-1; D: NA; V: TRBV5-6; CDR3: CASSLGDNEQFF; DNA: TGTGCCAGCAGCCTAGGGGACAATGAGCAGTTCTTC